The present entry profiles one TCR beta chain with its context. The UMIs contained a 6-nucleotide sample barcode. They were added by template switching during cDNA synthesis. TCRdb reprocessed the 5' RACE reads, keeping one entry per CDR3 protein, no DNA. Seen in this sample are over 350,000 distinct CDR3 sequences; the ten most common clones hold roughly 2.6%. This specimen belongs to a study of monozygotic twins with inflammatory bowel disease. The CDR3 covers 11 residues. Germline assignment: CDR1 SGHRS and CDR2 YFSETQ. The TCR originated in a human donor with ulcerative colitis or Crohn's disease, or a healthy co-twin of an affected twin (not recorded which). J is TRBJ2-3 and V is TRBV5-1. Sequencing was carried out using blood. The CDR3 spells CASSIADTQYF.